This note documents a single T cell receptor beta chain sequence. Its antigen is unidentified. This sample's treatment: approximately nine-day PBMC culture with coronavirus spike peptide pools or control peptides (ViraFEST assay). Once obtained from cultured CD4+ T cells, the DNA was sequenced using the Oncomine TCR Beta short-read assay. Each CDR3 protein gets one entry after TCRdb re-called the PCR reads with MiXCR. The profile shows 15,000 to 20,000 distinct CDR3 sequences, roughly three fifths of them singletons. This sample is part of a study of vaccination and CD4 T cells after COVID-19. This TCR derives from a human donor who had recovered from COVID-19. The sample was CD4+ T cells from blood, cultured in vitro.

This CDR3 is CASSSHRSGGIGELFF. The DNA of the CDR3 is TGTGCCAGCAGCTCACATAGAAGCGGGGGGATCGGGGAGCTGTTTTTT. The V gene is TRBV11-1, the J gene TRBJ2-2; TRBD2 agrees at 9 bases. Trimming at V came to 4 bases and at J to 7 bases, leaving 10 bases not matched to a gene. The CDR3 is 16 amino acids. Germline lookup yields CDR1 SGHAT and CDR2 FQDESV (reference sequence).